These 24 T cell receptor beta chains share one sample of origin, sequenced in a study of cytomegalovirus exposure and HLA in healthy donors. Here immunoSEQ multiplex PCR was the method, and the copy in TCRdb shows in-frame clones only, minus some. The repertoire holds tens of thousands of clones, with 90% to 95% as singletons. The specimen sequenced was PBMCs. The source is a man aged 18 to 29 in good health and CMV-seronegative.

The chain links TRBV19 to TRBJ2-3; 10 bases align to TRBD2. Germline V gives CDR1 LNHDA, CDR2 SQIVND (reference sequence). With 5 bases clipped from V and 2 bases from J, the junction kept 7 bases outside the gene matches. The CDR3 consists of 16 residues. This CDR3 is CASSSRTSGHTDTQYF. The CDR3 coding sequence is TGTGCCAGTAGTTCGCGGACTAGCGGACACACAGATACGCAGTATTTT.

V is TRBV6-5 and J is TRBJ1-4, with D tentatively TRBD1 (6 bases). CDR1 and CDR2 from the germline V gene are MNHEY and SVGAGI. There are 14 residues in the CDR3. V lost 6 bases and J lost 8, with 16 bases in between. The CDR3 bases are TGTGCCAGCAGGTCACGGGGGGCGGGGGAAAAACTGTTTTTT. It is translated as CASRSRGAGEKLFF.

This chain connects TRBV5-6 to TRBJ2-1, with TRBD2 matching 12 bases. CDR3 length equals 17 residues. J gave up 5 bases and V 2 bases, and 8 bases lay outside the gene matches. CDR1 and CDR2 (germline): SGHDT, YYEEEE. The CDR3 DNA reads as TGTGCCAGCAGCTTTATACTTCGACTAGCGGGAGACAATGAGCAGTTCTTC. It yields the protein CASSFILRLAGDNEQFF. The full variable domain, completed using reference TRBV5-6 and TRBJ2-1, is DAGVTQSPTHLIKTRGQQVTLRCSPKSGHDTVSWYQQALGQGPQFIFQYYEEEERQRGNFPDRFSGHQFPNYSSELNVNALLLGDSALYLCASSFILRLAGDNEQFFGPGTRLTVL.

This chain connects TRBV6-4 to TRBJ2-3; a weak D match, TRBD1 (6 bases). Trimming left V 2 bases short and J 2 bases short, with 11 bases between. Looked up from germline, CDR1 is MRHNA and CDR2 is SNTAGT. The CDR3 spans 15 residues. The CDR3 protein is CASSDGDKPTDTQYF. Here the CDR3 DNA reads TGTGCCAGCAGTGACGGGGACAAGCCCACAGATACGCAGTATTTT.

The genes are TRBV28 and TRBJ1-5, with 7 bases lining up with TRBD1. Germline V gene lookup returns CDR1 MDHEN and CDR2 SYDVKM. CDR3 length equals 14 residues. V dropped 3 bases and J dropped 7; count of bases not matched to a gene: 6. Here the CDR3 DNA reads TGTGCCAGCAGTTTCGACAGGGTAGGCCAGCCCCAGCATTTT. Its translation is CASSFDRVGQPQHF.

The gene calls are TRBV5-1 and TRBJ1-2, with D possibly TRBD1 on 6 matching bases. Per the germline V gene, CDR1 is SGHRS and CDR2 is YFSETQ. With 3 bases removed from V and 8 bases from J, the gap between germline ends came to 20 bases. CDR3 length: 15 residues. The CDR3 sequence is CASSYIGGRGEGYTF. Written as DNA, the CDR3 is TGCGCCAGCAGCTACATCGGGGGGCGAGGAGAGGGCTACACCTTC.

The rearrangement joins TRBV18 to TRBJ2-3; 10 bases agree with TRBD1. This CDR3 is built from 16 residues. Germline loops: CDR1 KGHSH, CDR2 LQKENI. Trimming cost V 6 bases and J 5 bases; bases outside gene matches: 11. The CDR3 spells CASSTGDRGVEDTQYF. As DNA, the CDR3 is TGTGCCAGCTCCACGGGGGACAGGGGAGTAGAAGATACGCAGTATTTT.

CDR3 amino acids: CASSLSQAYEQYF. DNA for the CDR3: TGTGCCAGCAGCTTGTCACAGGCCTACGAGCAGTACTTC. The gene calls are TRBV5-6 and TRBJ2-7, with D possibly TRBD1 on 5 matching bases. The V and J ends lost 1 base and 2 bases respectively, with 7 bases between them. Germline V gives CDR1 SGHDT, CDR2 YYEEEE. The length of the CDR3 is 13 residues.

The V call is TRBV9, the J call TRBJ1-2; 9 nucleotides line up with TRBD1. Germline values: CDR1 SGDLS, CDR2 YYNGEE. V lost 7 bases, J lost 8 bases, and 9 bases stayed unmatched. The CDR3 totals 13 residues. The CDR3 DNA is TGTGCCAGCGGCCCCGGGACAGGGATCGGCTACACCTTC. It is translated as CASGPGTGIGYTF.

The rearrangement joins TRBV19 to TRBJ1-1; unclear D gene. CDR3 size: 13 residues. Germline-derived CDR1 and CDR2 are LNHDA and SQIVND (reference sequence). V lost 8 bases, J lost 0 bases, and 10 bases lay in between. The CDR3 sequence: CASRGTVNTEAFF. CDR3 bases: TGTGCCAGTCGGGGTACAGTGAACACTGAAGCTTTCTTT.

V is TRBV7-3 and J is TRBJ2-7; TRBD1 matches at 8 bases. This CDR3 has 14 amino acids. Germline V gives CDR1 SGHTA, CDR2 FQGTGA. With V trimmed by 5 bases and J by 3 bases, 6 bases remained unmatched. The DNA for the CDR3 is TGTGCCAGCAGCCCCAGGGACAGGAGCTACGAGCAGTACTTC. Encoded protein: CASSPRDRSYEQYF.

The chain carries TRBV30 and TRBJ2-3, with D tentatively TRBD2 (6 bases). CDR1 and CDR2 from the germline V gene are GTSNPN and SVGIG (reference sequence). The CDR3 sequence is 16 residues long. V lost 2 bases to trimming and J lost 4 bases, with 19 bases between them. The CDR3 DNA sequence: TGTGCCTGGAGTATCGTCTTGGGGCGGGGACCAGATACGCAGTATTTT. Translated: CAWSIVLGRGPDTQYF. The variable domain in full, with the rest retrieved from reference TRBV30 and TRBJ2-3, is SQTIHQWPATLVQPVGSPLSLECTVEGTSNPNLYWYRQAAGRGLQLLFYSVGIGQISSEVPQNLSASRPQDRQFILSSKKLLLSDSGFYLCAWSIVLGRGPDTQYFGPGTRLTVL.

Turning to this clone: The DNA is left out, because the CDR3 cannot be placed on it with certainty; the CDR3 is given as TCRdb lists it. This chain joins TRBV28 and TRBJ2-7; TRBD1 was called by the table and not checked on the DNA. Germline V CDR1 and CDR2: MDHEN, SYDVKM. Both ends counted, the CDR3 spans 17 residues. Here the CDR3 reads CASSSVFFGQGTYEQYF.

The rearrangement uses TRBV28 and TRBJ2-1; D possibly corresponds to TRBD1 (5 bases). Trimming cost V 2 bases and J 9 bases, with 14 bases left between them. Germline lookup yields CDR1 MDHEN and CDR2 SYDVKM. The CDR3 extends over 14 amino acids. Written as DNA, the CDR3 is TGTGCCAGCAGTTTAGTCCAGGGTAGAAGTGAGCAGTTCTTC. This translates into CASSLVQGRSEQFF.

V gene TRBV6-5 combines with J gene TRBJ2-7, with D maybe TRBD2 (5 bases). Germline V gene lookup returns CDR1 MNHEY and CDR2 SVGAGI. Trimming shortened V by 4 bases and J by 4 bases, and 17 bases separated the two germline ends. The CDR3 contains 15 residues. The CDR3 DNA sequence: TGTGCCAGCAGTTCCACGTCGGGGTCCGCTTACGAGCAGTACTTC. This codes for CASSSTSGSAYEQYF.

V gene TRBV7-2 combines with J gene TRBJ2-3; 8 positions match TRBD2. Germline-derived CDR1 and CDR2 are SGHTA and FQGNSA. The V segment lost 5 bases and the J segment 4 bases; nucleotides outside the gene matches: 5. This CDR3 is built from 14 residues. CDR3 amino acids: CASSPGLAADTQYF. The DNA for the CDR3 is TGTGCCAGCAGCCCCGGACTAGCTGCAGATACGCAGTATTTT.

CDR3 sequence (DNA): TGCGCCAGCAGCTTGGCTGGGAGGACTGAAGCTTTCTTT. Translated: CASSLAGRTEAFF. The genes are TRBV5-1 and TRBJ1-1; unclear D gene. Trimming removed 0 bases at V and 5 bases at J, with 8 bases between. Germline CDR1 is SGHRS and CDR2 is YFSETQ. CDR3 length: 13 residues.

CDR3 protein: CASSLVTDTPYEQYF. Here the CDR3 DNA reads TGCGCCAGCAGCTTGGTTACCGACACCCCCTACGAGCAGTACTTC. The chain is built from TRBV5-1 and TRBJ2-7, with D unclear. This CDR3 spans 15 amino acids. Per germline, CDR1 SGHRS and CDR2 YFSETQ. Trimming shortened V by 0 bases and J by 2 bases, and 12 bases separated the two germline ends.

The chain's CDR3 is CASSISLAETVADTQYF. The CDR3, as DNA: TGTGCCAGTAGTATAAGTCTAGCGGAAACAGTAGCAGATACGCAGTATTTT. The chain combines TRBV19 with TRBJ2-3; 7 positions agree with TRBD2. The CDR3 has 17 residues. The junction had 12 bases not matched to a gene; V was cut back by 2 bases and J by 4 bases. The germline V gene has CDR1 LNHDA and CDR2 SQIVND (reference sequence).

This clone was recorded only once. The chain uses TRBV5-1 and TRBJ2-1, with 8 bases lining up with TRBD2. Germline V lookup: CDR1 SGHRS, CDR2 YFSETQ. The CDR3 loop spans 15 amino acids. Trimming at V came to 0 bases and at J to 6 bases, leaving 5 bases not matched to a gene. CDR3 coding DNA: TGCGCCAGCAGCTTGGAGGGGACTAGAACCAATGAGCAGTTCTTC. Translating it yields CASSLEGTRTNEQFF.

V is TRBV5-6 and J is TRBJ1-5; D gene uncertain. This CDR3 spans 15 amino acids. CDR1 and CDR2 (germline): SGHDT, YYEEEE. V lost 1 base and J lost 0, with 8 bases in between. DNA for the CDR3: TGTGCCAGCAGCTTGATGGCGGATAGCAATCAGCCCCAGCATTTT. Its translation is CASSLMADSNQPQHF.

The chain has TRBV19 and TRBJ1-1; 7 positions agree with TRBD1. CDR3 size: 15 residues. With 4 bases clipped from V and 6 bases from J, the junction kept 11 bases outside the gene matches. Germline V CDR1 and CDR2: LNHDA, SQIVND (reference sequence). This chain's CDR3 is CASSTPGQIISEAFF. In DNA form, the CDR3 reads TGTGCCAGTAGTACACCGGGACAGATTATCTCTGAAGCTTTCTTT.

The chain joins TRBV7-9 to TRBJ2-5, with 11 bases identical to TRBD1. Trimming cost V 1 base and J 4 bases; bases outside gene matches: 5. The CDR3 extends over 16 amino acids. Germline-derived CDR1 and CDR2 are SEHNR and FQNEAQ (reference sequence). This CDR3 reads CASSLGTGGAGETQYF. DNA of the CDR3: TGTGCCAGCAGCTTAGGGACAGGGGGCGCGGGAGAGACCCAGTACTTC.

This clone was counted a single time. CDR3 residues: CASSPLSGPGLRSSYNEQFF. CDR3 coding DNA: TGTGCCAGCTCACCCCTCTCGGGTCCGGGACTCCGAAGCTCCTACAATGAGCAGTTCTTC. This chain uses TRBV18 with TRBJ2-1, with a weak D call TRBD2 (6 bases). In germline, CDR1 is KGHSH, CDR2 LQKENI. The CDR3 is 20 amino acids. Trimming shortened V by 3 bases and J by 0 bases, and 24 bases separated the two germline ends.